These 29 T cell receptor beta chains were all obtained from the same sample, sequenced in a study of cytotoxic CD8 clonotypes in ibrutinib-treated CLL. The data were produced by immunoSEQ multiplex PCR, yet TCRdb's version contains in-frame clones alone and is incomplete. The sample contains some 200,000 clones, more than 65% of which appear only once. Specimen: PBMCs, collected after 12 months of ibrutinib treatment. The receptor source for this set is a human donor with chronic lymphocytic leukemia.

DNA of the CDR3: TGTGCCTGGAGTCCTAGCTACTTCCAAGCCGGCGGGGGGACCTACGAGCAGTACTTC. Translation gives CAWSPSYFQAGGGTYEQYF. This chain joins TRBV30 and TRBJ2-7, with 8 bases aligning to TRBD2. This CDR3 is built from 19 residues. CDR1 and CDR2 (germline): GTSNPN, SVGIG (reference sequence). Unmatched junction bases numbered 20, after V lost 2 bases and J lost 2 bases.

This chain uses TRBV30 with TRBJ1-3; D is possibly TRBD1 (6 bases). Trimming removed 0 bases at V and 0 bases at J, with 12 bases between. Per germline, CDR1 GTSNPN and CDR2 SVGIG (reference sequence). The CDR3 extends over 16 amino acids. The CDR3 nucleotides read TGTGCCTGGAGTGTACAGCAGGGGCGCTCTGGAAACACCATATATTTT. This gives the protein CAWSVQQGRSGNTIYF.

This clone was detected only a few times. The rearrangement links TRBV29-1 to TRBJ1-4, with TRBD1 as a possible D gene (6 bases). Per the germline V gene, CDR1 is SQVTM and CDR2 is ANQGSEA. Between the trimmed V and J ends, which lost 6 bases and 7 bases, there was a span of 12 bases. This CDR3 has 12 amino acids. The CDR3 DNA is TGCAGCGTGGGGGCGCAGGGTGAAAAACTGTTTTTT. Translated: CSVGAQGEKLFF.

This clone was seen once. The J gene is TRBJ1-2, the V gene TRBV5-5, with no clear D. This CDR3 contains 14 residues. Germline V gene data show CDR1 as SGHKS and CDR2 as YYEKEE (reference sequence). The V end was cut by 6 bases, the J end by 4 bases, with 16 bases between. The CDR3 nucleotides are TGTGCCAGCACCAAACTCGGCAGCCCCTATGGCTACACCTTC. Translating gives CASTKLGSPYGYTF. Looking up the rest from reference TRBV5-5 and TRBJ1-2 gives the full variable domain: DAGVTQSPTHLIKTRGQQVTLRCSPISGHKSVSWYQQVLGQGPQFIFQYYEKEERGRGNFPDRFSARQFPNYSSELNVNALLLGDSALYLCASTKLGSPYGYTFGSGTRLTVV.

This chain links TRBV30 with TRBJ2-1; TRBD2 matches 14 bases. The CDR3 is made up of 16 amino acids. V shed 8 bases, J shed 3 bases, and the junction held 9 bases outside the gene matches. The germline CDR1 and CDR2 sequences are GTSNPN and SVGIG (reference sequence). CDR3 coding DNA: TGTGCCATCGATGGGACTAGCGGGAGTGGCTACAATGAGCAGTTCTTC. Its protein is CAIDGTSGSGYNEQFF.

V usage is TRBV19 and J usage is TRBJ1-5; D call uncertain. Trimming took 4 bases from V and 0 from J, leaving 13 bases between them. From germline, CDR1 is LNHDA and CDR2 SQIVND (reference sequence). The CDR3 consists of 16 residues. The CDR3 reads CASSKGIGYSNQPQHF. CDR3 sequence (DNA): TGTGCCAGTAGTAAAGGCATTGGCTATAGCAATCAGCCCCAGCATTTT. The full variable domain, with the rest looked up from reference TRBV19 and TRBJ1-5, is DGGITQSPKYLFRKEGQNVTLSCEQNLNHDAMYWYRQDPGQGLRLIYYSQIVNDFQKGDIAEGYSVSREKKESFPLTVTSAQKNPTAFYLCASSKGIGYSNQPQHFGDGTRLSIL.

This clone was counted at least ten times. This CDR3 reads CASSSTGGSDEQYF. CDR3 DNA: TGTGCCAGCAGCTCAACAGGGGGCAGCGACGAGCAGTACTTC. V is TRBV7-9 and J is TRBJ2-7; 9 bases are a match to TRBD1. The CDR3 covers 14 residues. Germline loops: CDR1 SEHNR, CDR2 FQNEAQ (reference sequence). Unmatched junction bases numbered 6, after V lost 4 bases and J lost 5 bases.

The rearrangement links TRBV19 to TRBJ1-2, with 10 nucleotides matching TRBD1. The V and J ends lost 5 bases and 8 bases, in that order; junction bases with no gene match: 11. This CDR3 is built from 15 residues. The V gene's germline CDR1 is LNHDA and CDR2 SQIVND (reference sequence). CDR3 bases: TGTGCCAGTAGTCTAACGAGGGGACAGGGGTGGGGCTACACCTTC. This sequence encodes CASSLTRGQGWGYTF.

The gene calls are TRBV25-1 and TRBJ2-1; D unclear. The CDR3 is made up of 13 amino acids. CDR1 and CDR2 (germline): MGHDK, SYGVNS. V dropped 2 bases and J dropped 3 bases, with 5 bases sitting between them. CDR3 in DNA: TGTGCCAGCAGTGAACGGTACTACAATGAGCAGTTCTTC. Translating it yields CASSERYYNEQFF.

V and J are TRBV30 and TRBJ2-7; TRBD1 might be the D (6 bases). Germline loops: CDR1 GTSNPN, CDR2 SVGIG (reference sequence). The CDR3 length is 13 residues. The ends were cut back, 0 bases at V and 7 bases at J, with 13 bases in the middle. CDR3 sequence: CAWSVTGKREQYF. CDR3 DNA sequence: TGTGCCTGGAGTGTAACAGGGAAGAGGGAGCAGTACTTC. Based on the CDR3 plus reference TRBV30 and TRBJ2-7, the full variable domain is SQTIHQWPATLVQPVGSPLSLECTVEGTSNPNLYWYRQAAGRGLQLLFYSVGIGQISSEVPQNLSASRPQDRQFILSSKKLLLSDSGFYLCAWSVTGKREQYFGPGTRLTVT.

CDR3 amino acids: CAWSALSGNTIYF. As DNA, the CDR3 is TGTGCCTGGAGTGCCCTATCTGGAAACACCATATATTTT. The V call is TRBV30, the J call TRBJ1-3, with no clear D. Deletions cut 1 base from V and 1 base from J, with 5 bases between. There are 13 residues in the CDR3. CDR1 and CDR2 (germline): GTSNPN, SVGIG (reference sequence).

The sample holds a few counts of this clone. The V and J genes are TRBV7-2 and TRBJ1-4, with D perhaps matching TRBD1 (5 bases). The germline V and J ends were trimmed by 3 bases and 8 bases, with 16 bases remaining between them. In germline, CDR1 is SGHTA, CDR2 FQGNSA. The CDR3 is 15 amino acids. The CDR3, as DNA: TGTGCCAGCAGCTTGGAGCGGATTAGGGGCGAAAAACTGTTTTTT. As protein: CASSLERIRGEKLFF. The whole variable domain, remainder taken from reference TRBV7-2 and TRBJ1-4, is GAGVSQSPSNKVTEKGKDVELRCDPISGHTALYWYRQSLGQGLEFLIYFQGNSAPDKSGLPSDRFSAERTGGSVSTLTIQRTQQEDSAVYLCASSLERIRGEKLFFGSGTQLSVL.

This sequence joins TRBV30 and TRBJ1-2; D remains ambiguous. The CDR3 extends over 14 amino acids. V lost 7 bases and J 7 bases, leaving 22 bases between the germline ends. Germline CDR1 and CDR2: GTSNPN and SVGIG (reference sequence). As DNA, the CDR3 is TGTGCCTCCCCGTACCGGGATCTAAACGGTGGCTACACCTTC. Its translation: CASPYRDLNGGYTF.

This clone turned up a few times. The V gene is TRBV6-5, the J gene TRBJ1-2; 7 nucleotides align to TRBD1. The CDR3 contains 16 residues. Germline V gives CDR1 MNHEY, CDR2 SVGAGI. The J segment lost 8 bases and the V segment lost 2 bases, leaving 14 bases of the junction unmatched. This chain's CDR3 is CASSYAYRGKVRGYTF. As DNA, the CDR3 is TGTGCCAGCAGTTACGCTTACAGGGGAAAGGTTAGGGGCTACACCTTC.

V usage is TRBV18 and J usage is TRBJ2-5; tentatively, D is TRBD2 (5 bases). Germline V gene lookup returns CDR1 KGHSH and CDR2 LQKENI. Trimming shortened V by 0 bases and J by 3 bases, and 8 bases separated the two germline ends. The CDR3 has 14 residues. The CDR3 DNA sequence: TGTGCCAGCTCACCACCGGACGGGAAAGAGACCCAGTACTTC. Protein product: CASSPPDGKETQYF.

This chain uses TRBV6-6 with TRBJ1-4, with 8 positions matching TRBD1. This CDR3 comprises 11 residues. J gave up 7 bases and V 10 bases, and 2 bases lay outside the gene matches. Germline V gives CDR1 MNHNY, CDR2 SVGAGI (reference sequence). CDR3 protein: CATRGREKLFF. DNA of the CDR3: TGTGCCACCAGGGGGCGTGAAAAACTGTTTTTT.

Points on this clone: Other DNA sequences of this sample code for an identical CDR3. The V and J genes are TRBV7-3 and TRBJ2-2, with TRBD2 identical over 8 bases. There are 14 residues in the CDR3. The trim removed 5 bases at V and 6 bases at J, leaving 5 bases unmatched. The germline V gene encodes CDR1 SGHTA and CDR2 FQGTGA. DNA for the CDR3: TGTGCCAGCAGCCCGGGAGGGGTGGCCGGGGAGCTGTTTTTT. Amino acids: CASSPGGVAGELFF.

The chain couples TRBV4-1 to TRBJ2-1; 10 bases map to TRBD1. V trimming: 3 bases; J trimming: 2 bases; junction bases outside the gene matches: 1. In germline, CDR1 is MGHRA, CDR2 YSYEKL. CDR3 length: 15 amino acids. The CDR3 here is CASSQGQGTYNEQFF. CDR3 in DNA: TGCGCCAGCAGCCAGGGACAGGGGACCTACAATGAGCAGTTCTTC.

The chain joins TRBV27 to TRBJ1-5; the D is unclear. This CDR3 contains 13 residues. V was cut by 3 bases and J by 6 bases, with 9 bases left in between. Germline V CDR1 and CDR2: MNHEY, SMNVEV (reference sequence). The CDR3 here is CASSFRRSQPQHF. The CDR3 DNA reads as TGTGCCAGCAGTTTCCGGAGGAGTCAGCCCCAGCATTTT.

The CDR3 loop is CASSYLDRVGGYTF. Written as DNA, the CDR3 is TGTGCCAGCAGTTACCTGGACAGGGTGGGTGGCTACACCTTC. The rearrangement joins TRBV6-5 to TRBJ1-2, with 8 bases matching TRBD1. The CDR3 consists of 14 residues. V shed 2 bases, J shed 7 bases, and the junction held 6 bases outside the gene matches. Germline loops: CDR1 MNHEY, CDR2 SVGAGI.

This clone has just a few counts. The V call is TRBV7-9, the J call TRBJ1-2, with 7 bases that match TRBD1. After removal of 4 bases from V and 8 bases from J, the junction contained 13 bases not matched to a gene. In germline, CDR1 is SEHNR, CDR2 FQNEAQ (reference sequence). The length of the CDR3 is 15 residues. The CDR3 reads CASSWTGLGDWGYTF. The CDR3 DNA follows: TGTGCCAGCAGCTGGACAGGCCTCGGCGACTGGGGCTACACCTTC.

This chain connects TRBV27 to TRBJ2-7; D is possibly TRBD1 or TRBD2 (5 bases each). Trimming stripped 5 bases from V and 2 bases from J, with 16 bases between. The germline gives CDR1 MNHEY, CDR2 SMNVEV (reference sequence). CDR3 length equals 15 residues. The CDR3 spells CASSQIAGRAYEQYF. CDR3 nucleotide sequence: TGTGCCAGCAGTCAGATTGCAGGGAGAGCCTACGAGCAGTACTTC.

The V and J genes are TRBV10-3 and TRBJ1-5; no clear D gene. Germline assignment: CDR1 ENHRY and CDR2 SYGVKD. This CDR3 comprises 14 residues. Deletions cut 10 bases from V and 0 bases from J, with 13 bases between. This chain's CDR3 is CATSTQYSNQPQHF. The CDR3 bases are TGTGCCACATCGACGCAGTATAGCAATCAGCCCCAGCATTTT.

V gene TRBV4-2 combines with J gene TRBJ2-1; TRBD2 agrees at 16 bases. V shed 4 bases, J shed 6 bases, and the junction held 12 bases outside the gene matches. CDR3 length: 19 amino acids. Germline CDR1 LGHNA, CDR2 YNFKEQ. DNA for the CDR3: TGTGCCAGCAGCCCGGCCGAGGGACTAGCGGGAGGGCCAATCAATGAGCAGTTCTTC. Its protein is CASSPAEGLAGGPINEQFF.

The chain employs TRBV7-9 and TRBJ2-5; D unresolved. The V end was cut by 10 bases, the J end by 2 bases, with 20 bases between. Germline CDR1 reads SEHNR; CDR2 reads FQNEAQ (reference sequence). The CDR3 is 15 residues long. CDR3 sequence: CAISRSGPLQETQYF. CDR3 sequence (DNA): TGTGCCATATCCCGTAGTGGTCCCTTGCAAGAGACCCAGTACTTC.

Ten or more counts support this clone. The rearrangement uses TRBV18 and TRBJ1-2, with 7 bases identical to TRBD1. CDR1 and CDR2 (germline): KGHSH, LQKENI. The CDR3 sequence is 13 residues long. Trimming cost V 6 bases and J 8 bases; bases outside gene matches: 9. The CDR3 here is CASSPDQGGGYTF. The CDR3, as DNA: TGTGCCAGCTCCCCCGATCAGGGGGGAGGCTACACCTTC.

This sequence joins TRBV7-2 and TRBJ2-7; tentative D call: TRBD2 (6 bases). The CDR3 is made up of 15 amino acids. V dropped 6 bases and J dropped 0 bases, with 15 bases sitting between them. From germline, CDR1 is SGHTA and CDR2 FQGNSA. The CDR3 region is CASSAAGRASYEQYF. For the CDR3, the DNA is TGTGCCAGCAGTGCGGCCGGGAGAGCCTCCTACGAGCAGTACTTC.

CDR3 sequence: CASSSSGRAFNEQFF. The CDR3 DNA is TGTGCCAGTAGTTCTAGCGGGAGGGCCTTCAATGAGCAGTTCTTC. The chain links TRBV19 to TRBJ2-1; 12 bases fit TRBD2. V lost 5 bases, J lost 6 bases, and 5 bases stayed unmatched. CDR1 LNHDA and CDR2 SQIVND come from the germline V gene (reference sequence). The CDR3 is 15 amino acids.

The chain is built from TRBV7-9 and TRBJ2-7, with D unresolved. Per the germline V gene, CDR1 is SEHNR and CDR2 is FQNEAQ (reference sequence). V lost 2 bases and J 3 bases, leaving 5 bases between the germline ends. CDR3 size: 12 residues. CDR3 region: CASSLWVYEQYF. Written as DNA, the CDR3 is TGTGCCAGCAGCTTATGGGTCTACGAGCAGTACTTC.